These T cell receptor beta chains were read from a single sample in a study of cytomegalovirus exposure and HLA in healthy donors. Assay used: immunoSEQ multiplex PCR; TCRdb lists only in-frame clones, some missing. The table records 90,000 or so clones, around 85% of them present only once. The sequenced sample was PBMCs. The receptors come from a man between 18 and 29 years old in good health and CMV-seropositive. CDR3s include the opening cysteine and the closing phenylalanine or tryptophan. Fields, in order: CDR3 length, D gene, V gene, J gene, clone size, CDR3 protein, CDR3 DNA. D genes are given only for firm matches. The size entry is marked missing in some rows and otherwise reads once, few, many or a size class.

>18|TRBD1|TRBV4-1|TRBJ1-1|NA
CASSQVKNRGPLNTEAFF
TGCGCCAGCAGCCAAGTTAAGAACAGGGGGCCACTGAACACTGAAGCTTTCTTT
>15|TRBD1|TRBV7-9|TRBJ1-1|NA
CASSPPDRGHTEAFF
TGTGCCAGCAGCCCTCCTGACAGGGGCCACACTGAAGCTTTCTTT
>14|TRBD1|TRBV6-6|TRBJ1-5|NA
CASVDREEYQPQHF
TGTGCCAGCGTGGACAGGGAGGAGTATCAGCCCCAGCATTTT
>14|TRBD2|TRBV27|TRBJ2-7|once
CASSGTSGNYEQYF
TGTGCCAGCAGTGGGACTAGCGGGAATTACGAGCAGTACTTC
>14|TRBD1|TRBV10-3|TRBJ2-7|NA
CAINDRVGGDEQYF
TGTGCCATCAACGACAGGGTTGGAGGCGACGAGCAGTACTTC
>15|TRBD1|TRBV6-5|TRBJ1-2|NA
CASSYGQGVGYGYTF
TGTGCCAGCAGTTACGGGCAGGGGGTTGGCTATGGCTACACCTTC
>12|NA|TRBV7-8|TRBJ2-3|NA
CASSLLTDTQYF
TGTGCCAGCAGCTTATTAACAGATACGCAGTATTTT
>15|TRBD2|TRBV11-2|TRBJ2-7|NA
CASSWTSGGSYEQYF
TGTGCCAGCAGCTGGACTAGCGGGGGTTCCTACGAGCAGTACTTC
>12|NA|TRBV11-2|TRBJ2-1|NA
CASSLDALEQFF
TGTGCCAGCAGCTTAGATGCGCTAGAGCAGTTCTTC
>13|NA|TRBV4-2|TRBJ2-7|NA
CASRGGTGYEQYF
TGTGCCAGCAGGGGGGGGACAGGCTACGAGCAGTACTTC
>16|TRBD2|TRBV9|TRBJ2-1|NA
CASSIRAGGSYNEQFF
TGTGCCAGCAGCATCCGAGCGGGAGGCTCCTACAATGAGCAGTTCTTC
>14|NA|TRBV5-4|TRBJ1-1|NA
CASRGEFGGAEAFF
TGTGCCAGCAGGGGGGAGTTTGGGGGGGCGGAGGCTTTCTTT
>18|TRBD2|TRBV25-1|TRBJ2-5|once
CASSARTSTLTTQGTQYF
TGTGCCAGCAGTGCGAGGACTAGTACACTTACCACCCAAGGGACCCAGTACTTC
>14|NA|TRBV5-3|TRBJ2-5|NA
CARSLVAEQETQYF
TGTGCCAGAAGCTTGGTTGCGGAGCAAGAGACCCAGTACTTC
>15|NA|TRBV5-1|TRBJ2-3|NA
CASSLVSGETDTQYF
TGCGCCAGCAGCTTGGTTTCGGGGGAAACAGATACGCAGTATTTT
>14|TRBD1|TRBV6-5|TRBJ2-5|NA
CASSYSGQQETQYF
TGTGCCAGCAGTTACTCGGGACAGCAAGAGACCCAGTACTTC
>14|NA|TRBV4-1|TRBJ1-3|NA
CASSRGVDRNTIYF
TGCGCCAGCAGCCGGGGGGTGGATAGAAACACCATATATTTT
>14|TRBD1|TRBV7-8|TRBJ1-2|NA
CASSARTGGTGYTF
TGTGCCAGCAGCGCCCGGACAGGGGGTACTGGCTACACCTTC
>13|NA|TRBV6-1|TRBJ2-3|NA
CASSEGAPDTQYF
TGTGCCAGCAGTGAGGGGGCCCCGGATACGCAGTATTTT
>12|TRBD1|TRBV19|TRBJ1-5|NA
CASRDRAEPQHF
TGTGCCAGTCGGGACAGGGCGGAGCCCCAGCATTTT
>13|NA|TRBV6-1|TRBJ1-1|NA
CASSQRVYSEAFF
TGTGCCAGCAGCCAGAGGGTTTATAGTGAAGCTTTCTTT
>14|NA|TRBV7-3|TRBJ2-1|NA
CASSLMGANNEQFF
TGTGCCAGCAGCTTAATGGGGGCAAACAATGAGCAGTTCTTC
>14|TRBD1|TRBV25-1|TRBJ2-1|NA
CASSIGTAFNEQFF
TGTGCCAGCAGTATCGGGACAGCGTTCAATGAGCAGTTCTTC
>15|NA|TRBV14|TRBJ2-3|NA
CASSIIQPPGDPVYF
TGTGCCAGCAGCATAATCCAGCCCCCAGGGGACCCCGTGTATTTT
>15|TRBD2|TRBV2|TRBJ2-7|once
CASSPRTSGSPQQYF
TGTGCCAGCAGTCCTCGGACTAGCGGGAGTCCTCAGCAGTACTTC
>17|NA|TRBV12-5|TRBJ2-3|NA
CASGLAPETGTTDTQYF
TGTGCTAGTGGTTTGGCCCCCGAAACAGGGACCACAGATACGCAGTATTTT
>15|TRBD2|TRBV5-6|TRBJ2-1|NA
CASSLMTSGRSEQFF
TGTGCCAGCAGCTTAATGACTAGCGGGAGATCTGAGCAGTTCTTC
>17|NA|TRBV4-1|TRBJ2-1|NA
CASSQIRQRYSRPEQFF
TGCGCCAGCAGCCAAATTCGACAGCGTTATTCCAGGCCCGAGCAGTTCTTC
>17|NA|TRBV5-5|TRBJ2-7|NA
CASSSARPDKSSYEQYF
TGTGCCAGCAGCTCCGCGAGGCCGGACAAGAGCTCCTACGAGCAGTACTTC
>13|NA|TRBV27|TRBJ1-1|NA
CASSLYRNTEAFF
TGTGCCAGCAGTTTATACAGGAACACTGAAGCTTTCTTT
>19|TRBD2|TRBV28|TRBJ2-1|NA
CASSFPPVGSGRAYNEQFF
TGTGCCAGCAGCTTCCCCCCCGTGGGTAGCGGGAGAGCCTACAATGAGCAGTTCTTC
>14|TRBD1|TRBV11-3|TRBJ1-1|NA
CASSPGQVNTEAFF
TGTGCCAGCAGCCCCGGACAGGTTAACACTGAAGCTTTCTTT
>15|TRBD2|TRBV28|TRBJ2-5|NA
CASSLGGLVRETQYF
TGTGCCAGCAGTTTAGGAGGACTAGTCCGTGAGACCCAGTACTTC
>13|NA|TRBV30|TRBJ1-3|NA
CAWATGPGNTIYF
TGTGCCTGGGCCACGGGTCCTGGAAACACCATATATTTT
>14|NA|TRBV7-9|TRBJ1-3|NA
CASSVGSSGNTIYF
TGTGCCAGCAGCGTGGGGAGCTCTGGAAACACCATATATTTT
>15|TRBD2|TRBV5-1|TRBJ2-2|NA
CASTLGTSGTGELFF
TGCGCCAGCACCCTAGGGACTAGCGGCACTGGGGAGCTGTTTTTT
>13|NA|TRBV12-5|TRBJ2-3|many
CASGLVLMDTQYF
TGTGCTAGTGGTTTGGTACTTATGGATACGCAGTATTTT
>18|TRBD1|TRBV28|TRBJ2-5|NA
CASSLIWGGQGARETQYF
TGTGCCAGCAGTTTGATTTGGGGTGGACAGGGGGCGCGAGAGACCCAGTACTTC
>15|NA|TRBV6-5|TRBJ2-1|NA
CASSYGASVYNEQFF
TGTGCCAGCAGTTACGGGGCTAGCGTCTACAATGAGCAGTTCTTC
>15|TRBD2|TRBV27|TRBJ2-3|NA
CASSPWTRGGDTQYF
TGTGCCAGCAGTCCATGGACCCGGGGAGGGGATACGCAGTATTTT
>11|NA|TRBV2|TRBJ1-4|few
CASSKGGQLFF
TGTGCCAGCAGCAAGGGCGGGCAACTGTTTTTT
>14|TRBD2|TRBV6-6|TRBJ2-7|once
CASSRQTSGYEQYF
TGTGCCAGCTCTCGGCAGACTAGCGGCTACGAGCAGTACTTC
>14|NA|TRBV15|TRBJ2-7|once
CATSSDRPPDEQYF
TGTGCCACCAGTAGCGACAGGCCTCCCGACGAGCAGTACTTC
>14|NA|TRBV5-1|TRBJ1-1|NA
CASSATAENTEAFF
TGCGCCAGCAGCGCAACAGCAGAGAACACTGAAGCTTTCTTT
>15|TRBD2|TRBV2|TRBJ2-1|medium-sized
CASSGSSGRVDEQFF
TGTGCCAGCAGTGGATCTAGCGGGAGAGTCGATGAGCAGTTCTTC
>18|TRBD2|TRBV4-1|TRBJ2-2|NA
CASSQDRLAGGYTGELFF
TGCGCCAGCAGCCAAGATCGACTAGCGGGAGGGTACACCGGGGAGCTGTTTTTT